The clone carrying this TCR beta chain was counted at least ten times. Antigen unknown. RNA transcripts were the template, and TCR beta CDR3 regions were amplified from them. HTBI-primed RT-PCR formed the first round, and a multiplex PCR formed the second. TCRdb re-analysed the multiplex PCR reads in MiXCR, keeping a single row per CDR3 protein. The sample consists of around 1,200,000 distinct CDR3 sequences, about two fifths of them appearing once. V lost 5 bases, J lost 7 bases, and 15 bases lay in between. Per the germline V gene, CDR1 is WSHSY and CDR2 is SAAADI. This CDR3 has 15 residues. This record comes from a study of Graves' ophthalmopathy and Graves' hyperthyroidism. Whole-study results and caveats: The model's prediction of ophthalmopathy progression had roughly 70% sensitivity and approximately 76% specificity.

The chain joins TRBV10-2 to TRBJ1-6; the D gene is possibly TRBD1 (5 bases). This TCR came from an adult man with Graves' hyperthyroidism. Material for sequencing was peripheral blood or thyroid tissue (not recorded which). The CDR3 nucleotides are TGCGCCAGCAGTCGAGGGACCGGAGAGAATTCACCCCTCCACTTT. Encoded protein: CASSRGTGENSPLHF.